The present entry profiles one T cell receptor beta chain with its context. Generated by immunoSEQ multiplex PCR, the TCRdb table keeps only in-frame clones and is missing some. The data show 190,000 or so clones, with around 90% seen just once and 2% to 2.5% held by the top ten. The sample belongs to a study of blood T cell repertoires in COVID-19. The germline V gene encodes CDR1 MNHEY and CDR2 SMNVEV (reference sequence). Trimming removed 2 bases from V and 7 bases from J; junction bases left unmatched: 7. This CDR3 contains 14 residues. Participants were placed into cohorts based on the clinical history they reported.

This chain connects TRBV27 to TRBJ1-2; 7 bases align to TRBD1. Sample: PBMCs or T cells enriched from blood (not recorded which). The source is a woman aged 25 to 39 who had recovered from COVID-19. CDR3 coding DNA: TGTGCCAGCAGTTTAAGACTCTCAGGGGGTGGCTACACCTTC. Protein: CASSLRLSGGGYTF.